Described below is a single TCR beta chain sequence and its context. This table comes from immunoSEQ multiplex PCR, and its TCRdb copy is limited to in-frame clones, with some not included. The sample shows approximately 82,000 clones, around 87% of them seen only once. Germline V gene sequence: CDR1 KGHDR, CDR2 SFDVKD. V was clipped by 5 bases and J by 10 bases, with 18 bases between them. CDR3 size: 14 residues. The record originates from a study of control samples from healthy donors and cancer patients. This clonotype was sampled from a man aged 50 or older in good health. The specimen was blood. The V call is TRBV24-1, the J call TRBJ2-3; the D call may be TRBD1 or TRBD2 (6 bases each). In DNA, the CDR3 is TGTGCCACCAGTGGTTGGACAGACAAGCGGGCGCAGTATTTT. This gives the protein CATSGWTDKRAQYF.